The rows below give T cell receptor beta chains drawn from one sample of a study of T cell repertoires in cytomegalovirus infection. TCRdb re-analysed the reads in MiXCR, keeping a single row per CDR3 protein. The table lists under 300,000 distinct CDR3 sequences, under 25% of them singletons, with approximately 19% in the top ten. No cognate antigen is known for these TCRs. The source was cultured PBMCs, collected from culture after CMV antigen stimulation. These receptors originate from a human donor in good health (CMV status not recorded). Some clones in this sample may be carry-over from other donors' samples. The CDR3 runs from the conserved cysteine through the conserved F or W. D genes are given only for firm matches. Only some rows state a clone size, as once, few, many or a class for expanded clones.

cdr3_aa: CASSDPYLANTSYNEQFF; cdr3_nt: TGTGCCAGCAGCGATCCGTATCTAGCGAATACCTCCTACAATGAGCAGTTCTTC; clone_size: few; j_call: TRBJ2-1; v_call: TRBV11-3; d_call: -
cdr3_aa: CASSSEFFGTSDNEQFF; cdr3_nt: TGTGCCAGCAGTTCGGAGTTTTTTGGGACTAGCGACAATGAGCAGTTCTTC; clone_size: few; j_call: TRBJ2-1; v_call: TRBV28; d_call: TRBD2
cdr3_aa: CASSLAIGVASSYNEQFF; cdr3_nt: TGTGCCAGCAGCTTAGCTATCGGGGTAGCTAGCTCCTACAATGAGCAGTTCTTC; clone_size: -; j_call: TRBJ2-1; v_call: TRBV11-3; d_call: -
cdr3_aa: CSAAGLAGADTQYF; cdr3_nt: TGCAGTGCTGCGGGACTAGCGGGAGCAGATACGCAGTATTTT; clone_size: few; j_call: TRBJ2-3; v_call: TRBV20-1; d_call: TRBD2
cdr3_aa: CSARRDGIPDTQYF; cdr3_nt: TGCAGTGCTAGAAGGGACGGCATCCCAGATACGCAGTATTTT; clone_size: few; j_call: TRBJ2-3; v_call: TRBV20-1; d_call: -
cdr3_aa: CASTQDSTYEQYF; cdr3_nt: TGCGCCAGCACCCAGGATTCTACCTACGAGCAGTACTTC; clone_size: once; j_call: TRBJ2-7; v_call: TRBV5-1; d_call: -
cdr3_aa: CSARNGFNTEAFF; cdr3_nt: TGCAGTGCTAGAAACGGGTTCAACACTGAAGCTTTCTTT; clone_size: few; j_call: TRBJ1-1; v_call: TRBV20-1; d_call: -
cdr3_aa: CSARNSGSSGNTIYF; cdr3_nt: TGCAGTGCGAGAAACTCCGGGAGCTCTGGAAACACCATATATTTT; clone_size: -; j_call: TRBJ1-3; v_call: TRBV20-1; d_call: -
cdr3_aa: CASSPLRDVSGYTF; cdr3_nt: TGTGCCAGCTCACCCCTCCGGGACGTCAGCGGCTACACCTTC; clone_size: few; j_call: TRBJ1-2; v_call: TRBV18; d_call: -
cdr3_aa: CASSSNRGGLREQYF; cdr3_nt: TGTGCCAGCAGTTCGAACAGGGGAGGTCTGAGGGAGCAGTACTTC; clone_size: many; j_call: TRBJ2-7; v_call: TRBV12-3/TRBV12-4; d_call: -
cdr3_aa: CAISEGGSNSPLHF; cdr3_nt: TGTGCCATCAGTGAAGGGGGATCAAATTCACCCCTCCACTTT; clone_size: few; j_call: TRBJ1-6; v_call: TRBV10-3; d_call: -
cdr3_aa: CASSPTGGANGYTF; cdr3_nt: TGTGCCAGCTCTCCAACAGGGGGCGCGAATGGCTACACCTTC; clone_size: few; j_call: TRBJ1-2; v_call: TRBV18; d_call: TRBD1
cdr3_aa: CASDKSRLGGRGPTEAFF; cdr3_nt: TGTGCCAGTGACAAAAGTAGACTCGGCGGGAGAGGGCCAACTGAAGCTTTCTTT; clone_size: many; j_call: TRBJ1-1; v_call: TRBV6-1; d_call: -
cdr3_aa: CASSQLPHSSYNEQFF; cdr3_nt: TGTGCCAGCAGCCAACTACCCCACAGCTCCTACAATGAGCAGTTCTTC; clone_size: few; j_call: TRBJ2-1; v_call: TRBV27; d_call: -
cdr3_aa: CATRGARETQYF; cdr3_nt: TGTGCCACCCGCGGGGCGCGGGAGACCCAGTACTTC; clone_size: -; j_call: TRBJ2-5; v_call: TRBV24-1; d_call: -
cdr3_aa: CASSPPTGWETQYF; cdr3_nt: TGTGCCAGCAGTCCCCCGACAGGTTGGGAGACCCAGTACTTC; clone_size: few; j_call: TRBJ2-5; v_call: TRBV28; d_call: -
cdr3_aa: CASSLTRGNEQFF; cdr3_nt: TGTGCCAGCAGTCTTACAAGGGGCAATGAGCAGTTCTTC; clone_size: -; j_call: TRBJ2-1; v_call: TRBV6-2/TRBV6-3; d_call: -
cdr3_aa: CASTMRGTGDYEQYF; cdr3_nt: TGTGCCAGTACCATGAGGGGGACAGGCGACTACGAGCAGTACTTC; clone_size: -; j_call: TRBJ2-7; v_call: TRBV19; d_call: TRBD1
cdr3_aa: CASSSYGAGDTPRNEQFF; cdr3_nt: TGTGCCAGTAGCTCTTATGGGGCGGGAGACACCCCTCGCAATGAGCAGTTCTTC; clone_size: -; j_call: TRBJ2-1; v_call: TRBV19; d_call: TRBD2
cdr3_aa: CASSPTSYNEQFF; cdr3_nt: TGTGCCAGCAGCCCCACGTCTTACAATGAGCAGTTCTTC; clone_size: many; j_call: TRBJ2-1; v_call: TRBV7-2; d_call: -
cdr3_aa: CASSQSGLAGGGADTQYF; cdr3_nt: TGCGCCAGCAGCCAATCCGGACTAGCGGGAGGGGGAGCAGATACGCAGTATTTT; clone_size: -; j_call: TRBJ2-3; v_call: TRBV4-3; d_call: TRBD2
cdr3_aa: CASSVTPTSSETQYF; cdr3_nt: TGTGCCAGCAGCGTAACCCCCACTAGCTCCGAGACCCAGTACTTC; clone_size: -; j_call: TRBJ2-5; v_call: TRBV9; d_call: -
cdr3_aa: CASSMNLGELFF; cdr3_nt: TGTGCCAGTAGTATGAATCTAGGGGAGCTGTTTTTT; clone_size: -; j_call: TRBJ2-2; v_call: TRBV19; d_call: -
cdr3_aa: CASSFGTGDIQYF; cdr3_nt: TGTGCCAGCAGTTTCGGGACGGGTGACATTCAGTACTTC; clone_size: few; j_call: TRBJ2-4; v_call: TRBV6-2/TRBV6-3; d_call: -
cdr3_aa: CASSRGRQWGAKNIQYF; cdr3_nt: TGTGCCAGTAGTAGGGGACGACAATGGGGTGCCAAAAACATTCAGTACTTC; clone_size: -; j_call: TRBJ2-4; v_call: TRBV19; d_call: -
cdr3_aa: CAIELTGELFF; cdr3_nt: TGTGCCATCGAACTCACCGGGGAGCTGTTTTTT; clone_size: -; j_call: TRBJ2-2; v_call: TRBV5-4; d_call: -
cdr3_aa: CASSRNLRDPADF; cdr3_nt: TGTGCCAGCAGCCGAAACCTCCGGGACCCGGCGGACTTC; clone_size: many; j_call: TRBJ2-5; v_call: TRBV11-2; d_call: -
cdr3_aa: CASSSQYDTQYF; cdr3_nt: TGTGCCAGCAGCTCTCAATATGATACGCAGTATTTT; clone_size: -; j_call: TRBJ2-3; v_call: TRBV5-4; d_call: -
cdr3_aa: CASSLSFGYTGELFF; cdr3_nt: TGTGCCAGCAGTTTATCGTTCGGCTACACCGGGGAGCTGTTTTTT; clone_size: -; j_call: TRBJ2-2; v_call: TRBV27; d_call: -
cdr3_aa: CSVLEGSTNEKLFF; cdr3_nt: TGCAGCGTCCTTGAAGGGAGCACTAATGAAAAACTGTTTTTT; clone_size: -; j_call: TRBJ1-4; v_call: TRBV29-1; d_call: -
cdr3_aa: CASSLGTGGRDEQFF; cdr3_nt: TGTGCCAGCAGTTTAGGGACAGGGGGCAGGGATGAGCAGTTCTTC; clone_size: few; j_call: TRBJ2-1; v_call: TRBV27; d_call: TRBD1
cdr3_aa: CSATPYVTGELFF; cdr3_nt: TGCAGCGCTACTCCATATGTCACCGGGGAGCTGTTTTTT; clone_size: -; j_call: TRBJ2-2; v_call: TRBV29-1; d_call: -
cdr3_aa: CASSSRTSGSADTQYF; cdr3_nt: TGTGCCAGCAGCTCAAGGACTAGCGGGAGCGCAGATACGCAGTATTTT; clone_size: -; j_call: TRBJ2-3; v_call: TRBV7-9; d_call: TRBD2
cdr3_aa: CASTKGQGSDTQYF; cdr3_nt: TGTGCCAGCACCAAGGGACAGGGGTCAGATACGCAGTATTTT; clone_size: -; j_call: TRBJ2-3; v_call: TRBV12-3/TRBV12-4; d_call: TRBD1
cdr3_aa: CASSYEGTAGRSPLHF; cdr3_nt: TGTGCCAGCAGTTACGAAGGGACGGCGGGACGTTCACCCCTCCACTTT; clone_size: many; j_call: TRBJ1-6; v_call: TRBV6-6; d_call: -
cdr3_aa: CASSLGVAGGPSTYNEQFF; cdr3_nt: TGTGCCAGCAGCTTAGGAGTAGCGGGAGGGCCAAGCACCTACAATGAGCAGTTCTTC; clone_size: -; j_call: TRBJ2-1; v_call: TRBV7-9; d_call: TRBD2
cdr3_aa: CASSYGGNTGELFF; cdr3_nt: TGTGCCAGCAGTTACGGCGGTAACACCGGGGAGCTGTTTTTT; clone_size: -; j_call: TRBJ2-2; v_call: TRBV6-2/TRBV6-3; d_call: -
cdr3_aa: CASSPPGSSYNSPLHF; cdr3_nt: TGTGCCAGCAGCCCCCCCGGGAGCTCCTATAATTCACCCCTCCACTTT; clone_size: many; j_call: TRBJ1-6; v_call: TRBV11-2; d_call: -
cdr3_aa: CASSDRFYGYTF; cdr3_nt: TGTGCCAGCAGTGACAGGTTCTATGGCTACACCTTC; clone_size: few; j_call: TRBJ1-2; v_call: TRBV28; d_call: -
cdr3_aa: CASSIVGGNTEAFF; cdr3_nt: TGTGCCAGTAGTATCGTAGGGGGCAACACTGAAGCTTTCTTT; clone_size: few; j_call: TRBJ1-1; v_call: TRBV19; d_call: TRBD1
cdr3_aa: CASRPPGRLGMNTEAFF; cdr3_nt: TGTGCCAGCAGGCCCCCGGGGAGGCTAGGGATGAACACTGAAGCTTTCTTT; clone_size: -; j_call: TRBJ1-1; v_call: TRBV6-1; d_call: -
cdr3_aa: CSVGGKVDEKLFF; cdr3_nt: TGCAGCGTTGGGGGTAAGGTAGATGAAAAACTGTTTTTT; clone_size: -; j_call: TRBJ1-4; v_call: TRBV29-1; d_call: -
cdr3_aa: CASRDRYNSPLHF; cdr3_nt: TGTGCCAGCCGGGACAGGTATAATTCACCCCTCCACTTT; clone_size: -; j_call: TRBJ1-6; v_call: TRBV3-1; d_call: TRBD1
cdr3_aa: CASSHPVAKNIQYF; cdr3_nt: TGTGCCAGCAGCCATCCCGTAGCCAAAAACATTCAGTACTTC; clone_size: -; j_call: TRBJ2-4; v_call: TRBV7-2; d_call: -
cdr3_aa: CASSLGVRPGPGNEQFF; cdr3_nt: TGTGCCAGCAGCTTGGGAGTCCGACCGGGCCCCGGGAATGAGCAGTTCTTC; clone_size: many; j_call: TRBJ2-1; v_call: TRBV7-7; d_call: -
cdr3_aa: CASSPKVPLAQYF; cdr3_nt: TGTGCCAGCAGCCCTAAGGTCCCTTTGGCGCAGTATTTT; clone_size: many; j_call: TRBJ2-3; v_call: TRBV7-2; d_call: -
cdr3_aa: CASSLDVPPLHF; cdr3_nt: TGTGCCAGCAGCTTGGATGTTCCACCCCTCCACTTT; clone_size: once; j_call: TRBJ1-6; v_call: TRBV5-4; d_call: -
cdr3_aa: CSAIKPSPGELFF; cdr3_nt: TGCAGTGCTATTAAACCGTCACCCGGGGAGCTGTTTTTT; clone_size: -; j_call: TRBJ2-2; v_call: TRBV20-1; d_call: -
cdr3_aa: CSVARLAGTYNEQFF; cdr3_nt: TGCAGCGTTGCCAGACTAGCGGGAACCTACAATGAGCAGTTCTTC; clone_size: -; j_call: TRBJ2-1; v_call: TRBV29-1; d_call: TRBD2
cdr3_aa: CSVVGVVLGAKNIQYF; cdr3_nt: TGCAGCGTCGTTGGGGTGGTACTCGGAGCCAAAAACATTCAGTACTTC; clone_size: few; j_call: TRBJ2-4; v_call: TRBV29-1; d_call: -
cdr3_aa: CASSSHRTASHYGYTF; cdr3_nt: TGTGCCAGCAGCTCCCACAGGACAGCGTCCCACTATGGCTACACCTTC; clone_size: few; j_call: TRBJ1-2; v_call: TRBV7-2; d_call: -
cdr3_aa: CASIPTRGPTYGYTF; cdr3_nt: TGTGCCAGCATACCCACGAGGGGACCAACCTATGGCTACACCTTC; clone_size: -; j_call: TRBJ1-2; v_call: TRBV19; d_call: -